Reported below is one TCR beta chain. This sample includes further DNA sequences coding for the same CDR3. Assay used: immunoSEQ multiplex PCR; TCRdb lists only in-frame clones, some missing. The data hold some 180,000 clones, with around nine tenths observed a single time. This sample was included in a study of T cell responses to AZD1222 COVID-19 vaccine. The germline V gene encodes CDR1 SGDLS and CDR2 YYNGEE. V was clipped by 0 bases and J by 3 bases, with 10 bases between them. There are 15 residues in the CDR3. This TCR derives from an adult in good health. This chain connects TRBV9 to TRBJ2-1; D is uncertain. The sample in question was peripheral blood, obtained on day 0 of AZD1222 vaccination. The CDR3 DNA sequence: TGTGCCAGCAGCGTAGCTCCATCCGGCTACAATGAGCAGTTCTTC. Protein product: CASSVAPSGYNEQFF.